This TCR beta chain originates from a study of OX40 agonist ivuxolimab in advanced cancers. The table came from immunoSEQ multiplex PCR; TCRdb's copy has only in-frame clones and leaves some out. Found here are over 70,000 clones, approximately 90% of them singletons; the top ten hold approximately 0.5%. The CDR3 length is 14 residues. The V and J ends lost 4 bases and 2 bases respectively, with 11 bases between them. The germline V gene encodes CDR1 MDHEN and CDR2 SYDVKM. Source: CD4+ or CD8+ T cells sorted from blood, taken in a trial of the OX40 agonist ivuxolimab. The chain is built from TRBV28 and TRBJ1-2; possibly TRBD1 for D (5 bases). This TCR was recovered from an adult with an advanced solid tumor such as melanoma, head and neck, liver or kidney cancer. The CDR3 DNA sequence: TGTGCCAGCAGTTCGGACACAAGGAACTATGGCTACACCTTC. Amino acid sequence: CASSSDTRNYGYTF.